Presented here are 7 T cell receptor beta chains from one specimen sequenced in a study of graft-versus-host responses after intestinal transplantation. TCRdb's table, derived via immunoSEQ multiplex PCR, lists solely in-frame clones and lacks some. The table lists fewer than 30,000 clones, around 85% of them singletons. Sequenced here: PBMCs, sampled just over 450 days after intestinal transplant. The source of these receptors is a human patient who received an intestinal transplant, so some T cells may come from the graft donor.

The chain is built from TRBV5-1 and TRBJ2-3; tentative D call: TRBD1 (5 bases). Germline V gives CDR1 SGHRS, CDR2 YFSETQ. V lost 2 bases, J lost 2 bases, and 12 bases lay in between. The CDR3 is 15 residues long. The DNA of the CDR3 is TGCGCCAGCAGCTTTTTGAGACAGTTCACAGATACGCAGTATTTT. Amino acid sequence: CASSFLRQFTDTQYF.

This sequence joins TRBV5-1 and TRBJ2-7; TRBD2 is a possible D gene (6 bases). V was shortened by 5 bases and J by 3 bases, with 15 bases between the two germline ends. The CDR3 sequence is 14 residues long. Germline assignment: CDR1 SGHRS and CDR2 YFSETQ. CDR3 sequence reads: CASRWRGDGYEQYF. The CDR3 region has the DNA TGCGCCAGCAGGTGGAGGGGAGACGGCTACGAGCAGTACTTC.

The chain combines TRBV2 with TRBJ2-7; tentative D call: TRBD2 (6 bases). V was clipped by 10 bases and J by 7 bases, with 29 bases between them. In germline, CDR1 is SNHLY, CDR2 FYNNEI. The CDR3 length is 16 residues. Here the CDR3 reads CATLGPPVRGLVEQYF. In DNA form, the CDR3 reads TGTGCCACCTTGGGACCTCCCGTGAGGGGACTGGTGGAGCAGTACTTC.

This rearrangement joins TRBV27 to TRBJ2-7; D is ambiguous. Trimming took 0 bases from V and 9 from J, leaving 6 bases between them. The CDR3 has 11 amino acids. Germline loops: CDR1 MNHEY, CDR2 SMNVEV (reference sequence). The CDR3 here is CASSLSHGQYF. CDR3 DNA: TGTGCCAGCAGTTTATCCCATGGGCAGTACTTC.

The chain combines TRBV7-9 with TRBJ1-2; a weak D match, TRBD1 (5 bases). The V gene's germline CDR1 is SEHNR and CDR2 FQNEAQ (reference sequence). V was trimmed by 7 bases and J by 2 bases, leaving 8 bases between them. The CDR3 extends over 12 amino acids. Here the CDR3 DNA reads TGTGCCAGCACCTACAGGAACTATGGCTACACCTTC. This gives the protein CASTYRNYGYTF.

This clone was counted a single time. This chain uses TRBV19 with TRBJ2-1, with D perhaps assigned TRBD1 or TRBD2 (5 bases each). V lost 9 bases and J lost 2, with 20 bases in between. The germline V gene encodes CDR1 LNHDA and CDR2 SQIVND (reference sequence). The CDR3 length is 16 residues. The DNA of the CDR3 is TGTGCCAGCCACTCTCCGGGACCAAAACCCTACAATGAGCAGTTCTTC. As protein: CASHSPGPKPYNEQFF.

The rearrangement uses TRBV7-3 and TRBJ2-1, with D unclear. Germline V gene lookup returns CDR1 SGHTA and CDR2 FQGTGA. Trimming shortened V by 5 bases and J by 2 bases, and 13 bases separated the two germline ends. The CDR3 sequence is 15 residues long. The CDR3 region has the DNA TGTGCCAGCAGCAAATCTTCGGAAACCTACAATGAGCAGTTCTTC. Residues: CASSKSSETYNEQFF.